These T cell receptor beta chains were read from a single sample in a study of shared clonotypes between healthy human individuals. The data were produced by immunoSEQ multiplex PCR, yet TCRdb's version contains in-frame clones alone and is incomplete. The table shows about 1.9 million clones, with around 95% occurring only once. Sequencing used naive CD8+ T cells from PBMCs. The source of these receptors is a man in his late teens or twenties in good health. Some clones in this sample may be carry-over from other donors' samples. CDR3s include the opening cysteine and the closing phenylalanine or tryptophan. D genes are given only for firm matches. Clone size appears in some rows only: once, few, many, or a class for an expanded clone.

TRBD1,TRBV27,TRBJ1-2,.,TGTGCCAGCAGTCTGGGACAGGGGAGAGATGGCTACACCTTC,CASSLGQGRDGYTF
TRBD2,TRBV9,TRBJ2-7,.,TGTGCCAGCAGTGGGGGACTAGCGGGAGTTGAGCAGTACTTC,CASSGGLAGVEQYF
.,TRBV7-6,TRBJ2-3,.,TGTGCCAGCAGCCTCTCCCCCGGCAGAGATCGGGCAGATACGCAGTATTTT,CASSLSPGRDRADTQYF
.,TRBV4-2,TRBJ2-7,.,TGTGCCAGCAGCCAAGGGGAAGGGACCGACCATACCTACGAGCAGTACTTC,CASSQGEGTDHTYEQYF
.,TRBV5-5,TRBJ2-2,.,TGTGCCAGCAGCTTGTTTAGGGACACCGGGGAGCTGTTTTTT,CASSLFRDTGELFF
.,TRBV15,TRBJ1-4,.,TGTGCCACCAGCAGAGATATGGACAGTCCTAATGAAAAACTGTTTTTT,CATSRDMDSPNEKLFF
TRBD2,TRBV18,TRBJ2-3,.,TGTGCCAGCTCAGGACTTCCGGGACTAGCGGGAGGGCCGGCAGATACGCAGTATTTT,CASSGLPGLAGGPADTQYF
.,TRBV2,TRBJ1-3,.,TGTGCCAGCAGTGTTTGGGGGGGAGGAGGAAACACCATATATTTT,CASSVWGGGGNTIYF
.,TRBV4-3,TRBJ2-4,.,TGCGCCAGCAGCCAAGATTCAGGGGCCAAAAACATTCAGTACTTC,CASSQDSGAKNIQYF
TRBD1,TRBV15,TRBJ2-3,.,TGTGCCACCAGCAGAGCCAAACCGGGACAGAGCACAGATACGCAGTATTTT,CATSRAKPGQSTDTQYF
.,TRBV2,TRBJ1-4,.,TGTGCCAGCAGTGAACCAGCGGCAGGGGATAATGAAAAACTGTTTTTT,CASSEPAAGDNEKLFF
.,TRBV6-1,TRBJ2-1,.,TGTGCCAGCAGTGACTCGGTTAATGAGCAGTTCTTC,CASSDSVNEQFF
.,TRBV9,TRBJ2-4,.,TGTGCCAGCAGCCCGTCTCAGGCACTAGCCAAAAACATTCAGTACTTC,CASSPSQALAKNIQYF
.,TRBV10-3,TRBJ2-3,.,TGTGCCATCAATCAGGAGGCGGGGACAGATACGCAGTATTTT,CAINQEAGTDTQYF
.,TRBV10-3,TRBJ1-5,once,TGTGCCATCAGTGAGCAGGGGCGCAATCAGCCCCAGCATTTT,CAISEQGRNQPQHF
.,TRBV9,TRBJ1-1,.,TGTGCCAGCAGCGCGAATACAGGGATGCAACACACTGAAGCTTTCTTT,CASSANTGMQHTEAFF
.,TRBV7-9,TRBJ1-2,.,TGTGCCAGCAGCATTACGGGGACGCCGGATGGCTACACCTTC,CASSITGTPDGYTF
TRBD1,TRBV18,TRBJ2-7,.,TGTGCCAGCTCACCACGGGGACAGGGGGCCGAGCAGTACTTC,CASSPRGQGAEQYF
.,TRBV6-6,TRBJ2-1,.,TGTGCCAGCAGTTACAAGGATGAGCAGTTCTTC,CASSYKDEQFF
TRBD2,TRBV9,TRBJ2-3,.,TGTGCCAGCAGCCCGGGAGGGCCAAAAGCAGATACGCAGTATTTT,CASSPGGPKADTQYF
.,TRBV6-5,TRBJ1-1,.,TGTGCCAGCAGACAGACAGAGCTAAACACTGAAGCTTTCTTT,CASRQTELNTEAFF
.,TRBV19,TRBJ2-2,.,TGTGCCAGTAGGGGATTAGCGGTAATGAACACCGGGGAGCTGTTTTTT,CASRGLAVMNTGELFF
.,TRBV9,TRBJ1-2,once,TGTGCCAGCAGCGTGGGCACCCTGAGGGGCTACACCTTC,CASSVGTLRGYTF
.,TRBV28,TRBJ1-1,.,TGTGCCAGCCTATCCGGAGGCAGTGAAGCTTTCTTT,CASLSGGSEAFF
.,TRBV4-1,TRBJ1-5,.,TGCGCCAGCAGCCAAGATGACTCGGGGGGCAATCAGCCCCAGCATTTT,CASSQDDSGGNQPQHF
.,TRBV12-5,TRBJ1-4,.,TGTGCTAGTGGTTTGGTACTTAAGGCTAGGGGAAGGGGAAAAGAAAAACTGTTTTTT,CASGLVLKARGRGKEKLFF
TRBD1,TRBV5-1,TRBJ1-1,.,TGCGCCAGCAGCCTGTACAGGGGCAACACTGAAGCTTTCTTT,CASSLYRGNTEAFF
TRBD1,TRBV28,TRBJ2-7,.,TGTGCCAGCAGTAGCCGGGACAGGGTTTTTCGCGAGCAGTACTTC,CASSSRDRVFREQYF
TRBD1,TRBV9,TRBJ2-3,.,TGTGCCAGCAGCTCCAGACAGGGGGCGGCAGATACGCAGTATTTT,CASSSRQGAADTQYF
TRBD2,TRBV7-2,TRBJ2-7,.,TGTGCCAGCAGCCCCGAACTCAATACCGGGACTAGCGGGAGAAACGAGCAGTACTTC,CASSPELNTGTSGRNEQYF
.,TRBV30,TRBJ1-5,.,TGTGCCTGGAGTGTAAGTTTGGAGCCCCAGCATTTT,CAWSVSLEPQHF
TRBD1,TRBV19,TRBJ1-1,few,TGTGCCAGTAGTATAGTTCAGGGGGGGAACACTGAAGCTTTCTTT,CASSIVQGGNTEAFF
.,TRBV2,TRBJ2-1,.,TGTGCCAGCGGGCAGGACGGGTCCCACGAGCAGTTCTTC,CASGQDGSHEQFF
.,TRBV7-9,TRBJ2-5,once,TGTGCCAGCAGCTCCCATCCGCAGGGTGGAGAGACCCAGTACTTC,CASSSHPQGGETQYF
TRBD2,TRBV4-3,TRBJ2-1,.,TGCGCCAGCAGCCAAGATAGCGGGTATTACAATGAGCAGTTCTTC,CASSQDSGYYNEQFF
TRBD1,TRBV5-4,TRBJ2-2,.,TGTGCCAGCAGCTTTAGGGACAGGAACACCGGGGAGCTGTTTTTT,CASSFRDRNTGELFF
.,TRBV7-6,TRBJ2-7,.,TGTGCCAGCAGCTTAGGAACGGGGCATTCCTACGAGCAGTACTTC,CASSLGTGHSYEQYF
TRBD1,TRBV13,TRBJ2-2,once,TGTGCCAGCAGCCTCCCGGGACAGGGGTTTGGCGGGGAGCTGTTTTTT,CASSLPGQGFGGELFF
.,TRBV28,TRBJ1-1,.,TGTGCCAGCAGTTTACAGGGGCTGAACACTGAAGCTTTCTTT,CASSLQGLNTEAFF
.,TRBV27,TRBJ2-7,.,TGTGCCAGCGGGGACGCCACCTCCTACGAGCAGTACTTC,CASGDATSYEQYF
.,TRBV14,TRBJ1-1,.,TGTGCCAGCAGCCATGTCTGGGGGCTTACTGAAGCTTTCTTT,CASSHVWGLTEAFF
.,TRBV28,TRBJ2-7,.,TGTGCCAGCAGTTTATTGGGGGGCTACGAGCAGTACTTC,CASSLLGGYEQYF
.,TRBV5-6,TRBJ1-1,once,TGTGCCAGCAGCCCATACGAAGTGAACACTGAAGCTTTCTTT,CASSPYEVNTEAFF
.,TRBV27,TRBJ2-7,.,TGTGCCAGCAGTTTGGGCCAGGGTGGCGAGCAGTACTTC,CASSLGQGGEQYF
TRBD1,TRBV4-1,TRBJ2-1,.,TGCGCCAGCAGCCAAGAGGGACAGAGGTACAATGAGCAGTTCTTC,CASSQEGQRYNEQFF
.,TRBV13,TRBJ2-7,.,TGTGCCAGCAGCTCCCGGACAGTAGGCTACGAGCAGTACTTC,CASSSRTVGYEQYF
TRBD1,TRBV20-1,TRBJ2-7,.,TGCAGTGCTGGCAGGGGACAGGGAACATTT,CSAGRGQGTF
.,TRBV19,TRBJ1-3,.,TGTGCCAGTAGTCCCTTCAGGGGAGGATCTGGAAACACCATATATTTT,CASSPFRGGSGNTIYF
.,TRBV5-4,TRBJ2-5,.,TGTGCCAGCAGCCGGGGTCGGGAGACCCAGTACTTC,CASSRGRETQYF
.,TRBV5-6,TRBJ2-3,.,TGTGCCAGCAGCTCCAGCACAGATACGCAGTATTTT,CASSSSTDTQYF
.,TRBV25-1,TRBJ2-5,.,TGTGCCAGCAGTGCGACGGGGCAAGAGACCCAGTACTTC,CASSATGQETQYF
.,TRBV30,TRBJ1-3,.,TGTGCCTGGTGGTCCAGGGACTCTGGAAACACCATATATTTT,CAWWSRDSGNTIYF
TRBD1,TRBV5-4,TRBJ2-7,.,TGTGCCAGCAGCAATATTGACAGGGAATACTACGAGCAGTACTTC,CASSNIDREYYEQYF